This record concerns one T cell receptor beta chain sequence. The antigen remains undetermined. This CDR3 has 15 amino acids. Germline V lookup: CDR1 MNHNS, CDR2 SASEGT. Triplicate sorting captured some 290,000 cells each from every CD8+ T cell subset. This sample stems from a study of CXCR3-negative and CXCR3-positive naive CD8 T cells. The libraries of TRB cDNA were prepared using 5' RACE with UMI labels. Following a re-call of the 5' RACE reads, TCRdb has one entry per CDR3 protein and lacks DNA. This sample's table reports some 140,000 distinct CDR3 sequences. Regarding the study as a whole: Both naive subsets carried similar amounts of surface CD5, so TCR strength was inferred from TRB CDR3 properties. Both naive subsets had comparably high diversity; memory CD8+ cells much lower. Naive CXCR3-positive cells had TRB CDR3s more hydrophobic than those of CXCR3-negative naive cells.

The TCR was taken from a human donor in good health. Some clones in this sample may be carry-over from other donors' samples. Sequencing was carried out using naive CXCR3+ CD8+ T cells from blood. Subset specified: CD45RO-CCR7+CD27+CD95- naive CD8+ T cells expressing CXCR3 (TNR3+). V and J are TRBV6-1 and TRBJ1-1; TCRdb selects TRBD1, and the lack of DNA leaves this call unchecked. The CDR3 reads CASSEDEVRGTEAFF.